Listed below are T cell receptor beta chains from one sample, sequenced in a study of T-cell reconstitution after alpha-beta-depleted transplantation in children. From the PCR reads, TCRdb called clonotypes with MiXCR, one entry per CDR3 protein. Here the sample spans about 980,000 distinct CDR3 sequences, roughly 31% being singletons. The material sequenced was PBMCs, mostly from graft donor cells, taken 360 days after TCRalphabeta/CD19-depleted stem cell transplant. The receptors come from a boy under two years old who had a stem cell transplant for SCID, so the T cells may come from the graft donor. CDR3s include the opening cysteine and the closing phenylalanine or tryptophan. A D gene is named only where the DNA matches it firmly. Not all rows give a size; the values are once, few, many and, for expanded clones, a class.

clone_size j_call d_call v_call cdr3_aa cdr3_nt
few TRBJ2-1 . TRBV11-1 CASSLGPGAPSYNEQFF TGTGCCAGCAGCTTAGGACCGGGGGCCCCCTCCTACAATGAGCAGTTCTTC
few TRBJ2-5 . TRBV9 CASSVEGNGETQYF TGTGCCAGCAGCGTAGAGGGGAACGGCGAGACCCAGTACTTC
. TRBJ1-4 . TRBV7-6 CASSLARGGINEKLFF TGTGCCAGCAGCTTAGCGAGGGGGGGAATTAATGAAAAACTGTTTTTT
. TRBJ2-7 TRBD1 TRBV7-6 CASSLGDRDREQYF TGTGCCAGCAGCTTGGGCGACAGGGATCGGGAGCAGTACTTC
few TRBJ2-3 TRBD1 TRBV4-3 CASSQAQGAQGTQYF TGCGCCAGCAGCCAAGCCCAGGGGGCCCAGGGTACGCAGTATTTT
many TRBJ2-3 . TRBV10-1 CASSAGTDTQYF TGCGCCAGCAGTGCGGGCACAGATACGCAGTATTTT
few TRBJ2-1 . TRBV2 CASTYSYNEQFF TGTGCCAGCACTTACTCCTACAATGAGCAGTTCTTC
few TRBJ2-5 TRBD1 TRBV5-4 CASSLEGGQGQTQYF TGTGCCAGCAGCTTGGAAGGCGGACAGGGGCAGACCCAGTACTTC
. TRBJ2-1 . TRBV5-1 CASSLIGQKYNEQFF TGCGCCAGCAGCTTGATCGGACAAAAGTACAATGAGCAGTTCTTC
. TRBJ2-5 . TRBV4-3 CASSPHGGGEQETQYF TGCGCCAGCAGCCCCCATGGAGGGGGGGAACAAGAGACCCAGTACTTC
. TRBJ1-1 . TRBV5-1 CASSLEQVAGTEAFF TGCGCCAGCAGCTTGGAACAGGTGGCGGGGACTGAAGCTTTCTTT
. TRBJ2-2 . TRBV28 CASPRTNTGELFF TGTGCCAGCCCACGTACGAACACCGGGGAGCTGTTTTTT
few TRBJ2-5 TRBD2 TRBV20-1 CSARGTSGETQYF TGCAGTGCTAGAGGGACTAGCGGGGAGACCCAGTACTTC
few TRBJ2-7 TRBD2 TRBV10-3 CAIGRGEEQYF TGTGCCATCGGGAGGGGTGAGGAGCAGTACTTC
. TRBJ1-1 TRBD1 TRBV20-1 CSASDRATEAFF TGCAGTGCGTCGGACAGGGCCACTGAAGCTTTCTTT
few TRBJ1-1 . TRBV20-1 CSARVGTGRAHTEAFF TGCAGTGCTAGAGTCGGTACAGGGAGGGCCCACACTGAAGCTTTCTTT
. TRBJ2-3 . TRBV5-6 CASSLGPLVSSTDTQYF TGTGCCAGCAGCTTGGGGCCTCTTGTCTCTAGCACAGATACGCAGTATTTT
. TRBJ1-5 TRBD1 TRBV20-1 CSASPGQPNQPQHF TGCAGTGCTTCCCCGGGACAGCCAAATCAGCCCCAGCATTTT
few TRBJ1-1 . TRBV20-1 CSAEVMTEAFF TGCAGTGCTGAGGTCATGACTGAAGCTTTCTTT
. TRBJ2-7 . TRBV5-6 CASSLAGWDEQYF TGTGCCAGCAGCTTGGCAGGGTGGGACGAGCAGTACTTC
few TRBJ2-2 . TRBV28 CASQRNTGELFF TGTGCCAGCCAGAGAAACACCGGGGAGCTGTTTTTT
few TRBJ1-1 . TRBV5-1 CASSLASAGNTEAFF TGCGCCAGCAGCTTGGCGTCGGCAGGGAACACTGAAGCTTTCTTT
. TRBJ2-1 . TRBV5-4 CASSSPGRGPYNEQFF TGTGCCAGCAGCTCTCCCGGGCGGGGGCCTTACAATGAGCAGTTCTTC
few TRBJ2-3 TRBD1 TRBV10-3 CAITPTGQDTQYF TGTGCCATCACACCGACAGGGCAGGATACGCAGTATTTT
. TRBJ2-5 . TRBV12-3/TRBV12-4 CASSGTGIGTQYF TGTGCCAGCAGTGGAACAGGGATTGGGACCCAGTACTTC
. TRBJ2-1 . TRBV7-2 CASSLEAGLRKNEQFF TGTGCCAGCAGCTTAGAGGCGGGGCTAAGGAAGAATGAGCAGTTCTTC
. TRBJ1-1 . TRBV6-5 CASSSTSNTEAFF TGTGCCAGCAGTTCGACATCTAACACTGAAGCTTTCTTT
. TRBJ2-2 . TRBV15 CATNRGTNTGELFF TGTGCCACCAATCGGGGGACGAACACCGGGGAGCTGTTTTTT
. TRBJ2-2 . TRBV7-6 CASSLVRPPNTGELFF TGTGCCAGCAGCTTAGTGCGACCGCCGAACACCGGGGAGCTGTTTTTT
. TRBJ1-3 TRBD1 TRBV20-1 CSARPLRPDRGAGNTIYF TGCAGTGCTAGACCTCTACGCCCGGACAGGGGTGCTGGAAACACCATATATTTT
. TRBJ2-7 TRBD1 TRBV29-1 CSVEITGGMFYEQYF TGCAGCGTTGAAATAACAGGGGGCATGTTTTACGAGCAGTACTTC
. TRBJ2-7 . TRBV7-2 CASSFRSGVDEQYF TGTGCCAGCAGCTTCCGTTCAGGGGTAGACGAGCAGTACTTC
. TRBJ2-1 . TRBV12-3/TRBV12-4 CASSLALIGEGQFF TGTGCCAGCAGTTTAGCGCTAATTGGGGAAGGGCAGTTCTTC
many TRBJ2-7 TRBD1 TRBV12-3/TRBV12-4 CASSLRGQGRYEQYF TGTGCCAGCAGTTTGAGGGGACAGGGGAGATACGAGCAGTACTTC
few TRBJ2-7 . TRBV12-3/TRBV12-4 CASSFPRGSYEQYF TGTGCCAGCAGTTTTCCCCGGGGTTCCTACGAGCAGTACTTC
. TRBJ2-6 . TRBV9 CASSVSGSGANVLTF TGTGCCAGCAGCGTATCTGGCTCTGGGGCCAACGTCCTGACTTTC
. TRBJ2-5 . TRBV12-3/TRBV12-4 CASRGSQETQYF TGTGCCAGCAGAGGGTCCCAAGAGACCCAGTACTTC
few TRBJ2-3 TRBD2 TRBV12-3/TRBV12-4 CASSFRRGGSRDTQYF TGTGCCAGCAGTTTTCGGCGCGGGGGGTCAAGAGATACGCAGTATTTT
. TRBJ1-3 . TRBV12-3/TRBV12-4 CASGLRGTSGNTIYF TGTGCCAGTGGGCTACGGGGCACCTCTGGAAACACCATATATTTT
once TRBJ2-1 TRBD2 TRBV7-8 CASSFRSAAERGTHEQFF TGTGCCAGCAGCTTTCGGTCAGCGGCGGAGCGGGGTACCCATGAGCAGTTCTTC
. TRBJ2-1 . TRBV12-5 CASGLWDRDSKYNEQFF TGTGCTAGTGGTTTGTGGGACCGGGACTCGAAATACAATGAGCAGTTCTTC
. TRBJ2-7 TRBD1 TRBV5-6 CASSPQDRAAYEQYF TGTGCCAGCAGCCCCCAGGACAGGGCTGCCTACGAGCAGTACTTC
. TRBJ2-7 TRBD1 TRBV5-1 CASSIVGTGGYEQYF TGCGCCAGCAGCATCGTCGGGACAGGGGGCTACGAGCAGTACTTC
few TRBJ2-2 . TRBV5-6 CASSLLPDDTGELFF TGTGCCAGCAGCTTGTTACCGGACGACACCGGGGAGCTGTTTTTT
. TRBJ2-1 TRBD2 TRBV12-3/TRBV12-4 CASSRGPGLAGVGQFF TGTGCCAGCAGTAGGGGACCGGGACTAGCGGGGGTGGGTCAGTTCTTC
. TRBJ2-7 TRBD2 TRBV20-1 CSASSPQTSAYEQYF TGCAGTGCTAGTTCACCCCAAACTAGCGCCTACGAGCAGTACTTC
. TRBJ2-1 . TRBV12-3/TRBV12-4 CASSYNWASYNEQFF TGTGCCAGCAGTTACAACTGGGCCTCCTACAATGAGCAGTTCTTC
. TRBJ2-3 TRBD2 TRBV7-9 CASSLGLGSGLTQYF TGTGCCAGCAGCTTAGGGTTGGGTAGCGGGCTTACGCAGTATTTT
. TRBJ2-3 TRBD1 TRBV29-1 CSVAVQGVGADTQYF TGCAGCGTAGCCGTGCAGGGGGTTGGTGCAGATACGCAGTATTTT
many TRBJ1-1 . TRBV6-5 CASSYTGLAEAFF TGTGCCAGCAGTTACACAGGGCTAGCTGAAGCTTTCTTT
. TRBJ1-3 . TRBV10-3 CAISEAELSGNTIYF TGTGCCATCAGTGAGGCGGAACTCTCTGGAAACACCATATATTTT
. TRBJ2-1 TRBD2 TRBV5-6 CASSLEVTSKEQFF TGTGCCAGCAGCTTGGAAGTGACTAGCAAGGAGCAGTTCTTC
few TRBJ1-3 TRBD1 TRBV9 CASSETGVPGNTIYF TGTGCCAGCAGCGAAACAGGGGTTCCTGGAAACACCATATATTTT
. TRBJ2-1 . TRBV3-1 CASSQDPFVAYNEQFF TGTGCCAGCAGCCAAGATCCGTTTGTAGCCTACAATGAGCAGTTCTTC
. TRBJ1-3 . TRBV12-3/TRBV12-4 CASSPRDAGNTIYF TGTGCCAGCAGCCCGAGGGATGCTGGAAACACCATATATTTT